The 18 T cell receptor beta chains reported below all come from one sample, sequenced in a study of CD8 T cells in Susac syndrome. A quantity of roughly 0.5 to 1 ug RNA underwent reverse transcription using random hexamers. TCRdb fed the immunoSEQ multiplex PCR reads into MiXCR, producing one record per CDR3 protein. Among about 300,000 distinct CDR3 sequences listed, approximately 90% were seen once. The sample consisted of CD4+ T cells from PBMCs. Receptor source: a human donor with multiple sclerosis.

The chain is built from TRBV7-2 and TRBJ1-3; D gene uncertain. Trimming pared 3 bases from V and 3 bases from J, leaving 3 bases between. Germline lookup yields CDR1 SGHTA and CDR2 FQGNSA. The CDR3 runs to 12 residues. The CDR3 DNA reads as TGTGCCAGCAGCTTTGTTGGAAACACCATATATTTT. Translated: CASSFVGNTIYF.

The gene calls are TRBV30 and TRBJ1-5; the D gene is possibly TRBD1 (5 bases). V was shortened by 1 base and J by 7 bases, with 11 bases between the two germline ends. CDR1 is GTSNPN, CDR2 SVGIG, per germline (reference sequence). The CDR3 has 13 residues. The CDR3 spells CAWSGGVEQPQHF. CDR3 nucleotide sequence: TGTGCCTGGAGTGGAGGGGTCGAACAGCCCCAGCATTTT.

V gene TRBV20-1 combines with J gene TRBJ2-7; 10 nucleotides match TRBD2. Unmatched junction bases numbered 8, after V lost 2 bases and J lost 7 bases. CDR1 and CDR2 (germline): DFQATT, SNEGSKA (reference sequence). The CDR3 contains 14 residues. CDR3 nucleotides: TGCAGTGCTAGAAGCGGGGGGGCTCGTCGGGAGCAGTACTTC. It is translated as CSARSGGARREQYF.

The chain links TRBV20-1 to TRBJ1-5; D gene unclear. Trimming stripped 3 bases from V and 4 bases from J, with 13 bases between. CDR3 length equals 14 residues. Germline values: CDR1 DFQATT, CDR2 SNEGSKA (reference sequence). The CDR3 protein is CSASQRVENQPQHF. Here the CDR3 DNA reads TGCAGTGCTAGCCAGCGGGTGGAGAATCAGCCCCAGCATTTT.

The genes are TRBV4-1 and TRBJ2-5, with 7 positions matching TRBD1. V shed 3 bases, J shed 4 bases, and the junction held 14 bases outside the gene matches. Looked up from germline, CDR1 is MGHRA and CDR2 is YSYEKL. The CDR3 is made up of 17 amino acids. CDR3 residues: CASSQSSTGLAGETQYF. CDR3 bases: TGCGCCAGCAGCCAGTCATCGACAGGGTTAGCCGGAGAGACCCAGTACTTC.

The V call is TRBV5-6, the J call TRBJ1-5, with D possibly TRBD1 on 6 matching bases. The V end was cut by 8 bases, the J end by 6 bases, with 21 bases between. The CDR3 is 15 residues long. Germline V CDR1 and CDR2: SGHDT, YYEEEE. The CDR3 sequence is CASSTGLRSGQPQHF. In DNA form, the CDR3 reads TGTGCCAGTTCGACAGGTCTAAGGTCAGGTCAGCCCCAGCATTTT.

This chain joins TRBV6-5 and TRBJ2-2; D may be TRBD2 (5 bases). V gave up 0 bases and J gave up 4 bases, with 15 bases separating them. Germline loops: CDR1 MNHEY, CDR2 SVGAGI. This CDR3 has 17 residues. The CDR3 nucleotides read TGTGCCAGCAGTTACTCCCGGAGGACTGGAGTCACCGGGGAGCTGTTTTTT. Its protein is CASSYSRRTGVTGELFF.

The gene calls are TRBV19 and TRBJ2-5; D is perhaps TRBD2 (5 bases). V was pared by 6 bases and J by 7 bases, with 12 bases between. The CDR3 runs to 12 residues. In germline, CDR1 is LNHDA, CDR2 SQIVND (reference sequence). As DNA, the CDR3 is TGTGCCAGTAGAACTAACGCGGGGACCCAGTACTTC. Its translation is CASRTNAGTQYF. Combining the CDR3 with reference TRBV19 and TRBJ2-5 gives the whole variable domain DGGITQSPKYLFRKEGQNVTLSCEQNLNHDAMYWYRQDPGQGLRLIYYSQIVNDFQKGDIAEGYSVSREKKESFPLTVTSAQKNPTAFYLCASRTNAGTQYFGPGTRLLVL.

The chain employs TRBV7-9 and TRBJ1-1; TRBD1 matches at 7 bases. Germline V lookup: CDR1 SEHNR, CDR2 FQNEAQ (reference sequence). V lost 4 bases and J lost 1; bases outside the gene matches: 6. CDR3 length: 15 residues. CDR3 region: CASSSPTGQNTEAFF. As DNA, the CDR3 is TGTGCCAGCAGCTCCCCGACAGGGCAGAACACTGAAGCTTTCTTT.

This chain uses TRBV25-1 with TRBJ1-3; a weak D match, TRBD1 (5 bases). Trimming stripped 6 bases from V and 5 bases from J, with 14 bases between. The CDR3 is 14 amino acids. CDR1 MGHDK and CDR2 SYGVNS come from the germline V gene. CDR3 sequence reads: CASRPGTGRNTIYF. The CDR3 bases are TGTGCCAGCAGGCCAGGGACGGGTAGAAACACCATATATTTT.

The J gene is TRBJ2-3, the V gene TRBV29-1, with D possibly called TRBD1 or TRBD2 (5 bases each). Trimming took off 4 bases at V and 4 bases at J, with 21 bases between the two ends. CDR1 SQVTM and CDR2 ANQGSEA come from the germline V gene. The CDR3 sequence is 16 residues long. CDR3 amino acids: CSVGPLMGVGADTQYF. The CDR3, as DNA: TGCAGCGTTGGGCCCCTTATGGGGGTCGGAGCAGATACGCAGTATTTT.

The chain is built from TRBV6-2 or TRBV6-3 and TRBJ1-5, with D unresolved. This CDR3 comprises 14 residues. Trimming took 2 bases from V and 4 from J, leaving 9 bases between them. Germline CDR1 reads MNHEY; CDR2 reads SVGEGT. The CDR3 bases are TGTGCCAGCAGTTACGGTTTGTGGAATCAGCCCCAGCATTTT. Residues: CASSYGLWNQPQHF.

The chain combines TRBV11-2 with TRBJ1-5; D is undetermined. Germline V gives CDR1 SGHAT, CDR2 FQNNGV. The CDR3 extends over 14 amino acids. Trimming took off 5 bases at V and 0 bases at J, with 8 bases between the two ends. CDR3 in DNA: TGTGCCAGCAGCGCGGGCCGTAGCAATCAGCCCCAGCATTTT. Protein: CASSAGRSNQPQHF.

CDR3 sequence (DNA): TGTGCCTGGAGTGTGGCGGGGGGGCCCATCAACGAGCAGTACTTC. Protein product: CAWSVAGGPINEQYF. V and J are TRBV30 and TRBJ2-7, with TRBD2 identical over 9 bases. J was trimmed by 5 bases and V by 0 bases; bases with no gene match: 8. This CDR3 comprises 15 residues. CDR1 GTSNPN and CDR2 SVGIG come from the germline V gene (reference sequence).

The chain carries TRBV3-1 and TRBJ1-4; D is perhaps TRBD1 (5 bases). Germline V CDR1 and CDR2: LGHDT, YNNKEL (reference sequence). Between the trimmed V and J ends, which lost 1 base and 6 bases, there was a span of 9 bases. The CDR3 spans 14 residues. The CDR3 DNA is TGTGCCAGCAGCCAAGCAGGGCAGGATGAAAAACTGTTTTTT. Translating gives CASSQAGQDEKLFF. Full variable domain (rest looked up from reference TRBV3-1 and TRBJ1-4): DTAVSQTPKYLVTQMGNDKSIKCEQNLGHDTMYWYKQDSKKFLKIMFSYNNKELIINETVPNRFSPKSPDKAHLNLHINSLELGDSAVYFCASSQAGQDEKLFFGSGTQLSVL.

The chain carries TRBV3-1 and TRBJ2-1; the D is unclear. Germline V gene sequence: CDR1 LGHDT, CDR2 YNNKEL (reference sequence). The CDR3 has 19 amino acids. V shed 0 bases and J shed 0 bases, with 18 bases lying between them. This CDR3 reads CASSQDRLRIQSSYNEQFF. The CDR3 DNA follows: TGTGCCAGCAGCCAAGATAGGTTAAGGATCCAAAGCTCCTACAATGAGCAGTTCTTC.

The rearrangement links TRBV30 to TRBJ2-7; D call uncertain. The CDR3 spans 12 residues. V was shortened by 0 bases and J by 4 bases, with 7 bases between the two germline ends. CDR1 and CDR2 (germline): GTSNPN, SVGIG (reference sequence). CDR3 DNA sequence: TGTGCCTGGAGTGTATCACGTTACGAGCAGTACTTC. It yields the protein CAWSVSRYEQYF.

In this sample, this clonotype turned up once. The chain couples TRBV7-2 to TRBJ2-7; tentatively, D is TRBD1 (7 bases). Per germline, CDR1 SGHTA and CDR2 FQGNSA. This CDR3 is built from 16 residues. Trimming left V 0 bases short and J 5 bases short, with 17 bases between. CDR3 DNA sequence: TGTGCCAGCAGCTTAGCTGGGGGGCAGGGGGTCGACGAGCAGTACTTC. Protein: CASSLAGGQGVDEQYF.